Shown below are 6 T cell receptor beta chains from a single sample sequenced in a study of blood T cells in healthy people across ages. A sample-barcoded 5' primer and a J-beta primer mix were used in a second PCR of roughly 7 to 12 cycles. TCRdb fed the 5' RACE reads into MiXCR, producing one record per CDR3 protein. The sample includes roughly 1,800,000 distinct CDR3 sequences, about 49% of them seen just once. The sample consisted of blood. The receptors shown here come from a woman in her thirties or forties in good health.

The chain recombines TRBV7-2 with TRBJ1-2; 8 bases are a match to TRBD1. Germline V gives CDR1 SGHTA, CDR2 FQGNSA. The CDR3 is 16 residues long. V trimming: 5 bases; J trimming: 2 bases; junction bases outside the gene matches: 10. The CDR3 DNA follows: TGTGCCAGCAGCCTTGGCAGGGGGCTCCTCAACTATGGCTACACCTTC. Translation: CASSLGRGLLNYGYTF.

In its sample, this clonotype was seen a few times. For the CDR3, the DNA is TGTGCCATCAGTGCCCCCGGGAGCACAGATACGCAGTATTTT. It yields the protein CAISAPGSTDTQYF. V and J are TRBV10-3 and TRBJ2-3, with unresolved D. Looked up from germline, CDR1 is ENHRY and CDR2 is SYGVKD. Trimming pared 4 bases from V and 0 bases from J, leaving 8 bases between. The CDR3 extends over 14 amino acids.

This clonotype has just a few counts. This rearrangement joins TRBV7-2 to TRBJ2-5, with 10 bases matching TRBD2. V was clipped by 4 bases and J by 6 bases; unmatched bases: 11. This CDR3 region has 16 residues. In germline, CDR1 is SGHTA, CDR2 FQGNSA. CDR3 bases: TGTGCCAGCAGCTCTCCGGGACTAGCGAATGGAAAGACCCAGTACTTC. This sequence encodes CASSSPGLANGKTQYF.

This chain joins TRBV7-2 and TRBJ2-7; 8 bases fit TRBD2. This CDR3 spans 14 amino acids. The germline CDR1 and CDR2 sequences are SGHTA and FQGNSA. The V gene end was trimmed by 5 bases and the J gene end by 4 bases; junction bases not matched to a gene: 7. For the CDR3, the DNA is TGTGCCAGCAGCCGGGGGGGGGCGCAATACGAGCAGTACTTC. Translation gives CASSRGGAQYEQYF. The full variable domain, its missing parts supplied by reference TRBV7-2 and TRBJ2-7, is GAGVSQSPSNKVTEKGKDVELRCDPISGHTALYWYRQSLGQGLEFLIYFQGNSAPDKSGLPSDRFSAERTGGSVSTLTIQRTQQEDSAVYLCASSRGGAQYEQYFGPGTRLTVT.

This chain uses TRBV29-1 with TRBJ2-1, with D unclear. V lost 7 bases, J lost 7 bases, and 14 bases lay in between. The CDR3 spans 12 residues. CDR1 is SQVTM and CDR2 is ANQGSEA in the germline V gene. The CDR3 nucleotides are TGCAGCGCTACGAGCATCGGGAATGAGCAGTTCTTC. Its translation is CSATSIGNEQFF.

The rearrangement links TRBV12-3 or TRBV12-4 to TRBJ1-2; D may be TRBD1 (5 bases). The CDR3 runs 14 residues. Deletions cut 6 bases from V and 5 bases from J, with 16 bases between. CDR3 in DNA: TGTGCCAGCAGGGGGACCGTTCTAGGGTATGGCTACACCTTC. Protein sequence: CASRGTVLGYGYTF.